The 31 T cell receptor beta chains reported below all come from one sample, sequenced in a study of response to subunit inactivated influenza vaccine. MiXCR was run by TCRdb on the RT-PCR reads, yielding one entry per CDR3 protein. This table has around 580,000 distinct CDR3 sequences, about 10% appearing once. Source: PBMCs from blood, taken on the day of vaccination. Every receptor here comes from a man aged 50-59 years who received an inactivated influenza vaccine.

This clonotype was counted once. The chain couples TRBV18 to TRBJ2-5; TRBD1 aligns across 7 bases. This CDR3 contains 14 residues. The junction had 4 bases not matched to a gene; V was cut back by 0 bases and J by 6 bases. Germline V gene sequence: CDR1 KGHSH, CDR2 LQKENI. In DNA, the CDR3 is TGTGCCAGCTCACCACCCCGGGACAGCAAGACCCAGTACTTC. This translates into CASSPPRDSKTQYF.

The CDR3 DNA follows: TGTGCCAGCAGTTTATCTCTTGGAGCCGGGGAGCTGTTTTTT. Translation gives CASSLSLGAGELFF. This chain uses TRBV28 with TRBJ2-2; D is uncertain. The V gene's germline CDR1 is MDHEN and CDR2 SYDVKM. The CDR3 length is 14 residues. Trimming removed 1 base from V and 6 bases from J, with 9 bases in between.

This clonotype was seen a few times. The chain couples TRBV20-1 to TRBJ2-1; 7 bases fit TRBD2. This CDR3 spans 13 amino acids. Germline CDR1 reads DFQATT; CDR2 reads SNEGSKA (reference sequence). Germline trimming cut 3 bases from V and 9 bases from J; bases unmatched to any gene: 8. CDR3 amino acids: CSASGGRAGEQFF. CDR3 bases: TGCAGTGCTAGCGGCGGGAGAGCTGGTGAGCAGTTCTTC.

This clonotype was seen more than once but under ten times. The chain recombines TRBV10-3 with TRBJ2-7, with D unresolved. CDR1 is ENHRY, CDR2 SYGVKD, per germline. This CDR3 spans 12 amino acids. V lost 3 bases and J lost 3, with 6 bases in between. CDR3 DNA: TGTGCCATCAGTGACCACATCTACGAGCAGTACTTC. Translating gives CAISDHIYEQYF.

The CDR3 nucleotides are TGTGCCTGGAGTGTAAAGGGAAGGGCGGACCAGCCCCAGCATTTT. It translates to CAWSVKGRADQPQHF. This chain uses TRBV30 with TRBJ1-5; the D is unclear. This CDR3 comprises 15 residues. Trimming shortened V by 0 bases and J by 7 bases, and 16 bases separated the two germline ends. Germline V CDR1 and CDR2: GTSNPN, SVGIG (reference sequence).

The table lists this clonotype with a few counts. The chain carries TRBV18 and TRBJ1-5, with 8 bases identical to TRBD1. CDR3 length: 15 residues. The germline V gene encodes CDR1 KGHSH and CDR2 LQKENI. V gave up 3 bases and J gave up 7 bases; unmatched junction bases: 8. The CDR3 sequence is CASSPGQGLGQPQHF. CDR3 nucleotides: TGTGCCAGCTCACCCGGACAGGGCTTAGGGCAGCCCCAGCATTTT.

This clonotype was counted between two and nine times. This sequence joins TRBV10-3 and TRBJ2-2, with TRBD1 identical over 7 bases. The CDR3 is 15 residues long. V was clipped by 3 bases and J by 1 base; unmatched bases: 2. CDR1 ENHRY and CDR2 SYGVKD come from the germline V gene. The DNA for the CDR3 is TGTGCCATCAGTGAAGGGGGCGGGAACACCGGGGAGCTGTTTTTT. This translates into CAISEGGGNTGELFF.

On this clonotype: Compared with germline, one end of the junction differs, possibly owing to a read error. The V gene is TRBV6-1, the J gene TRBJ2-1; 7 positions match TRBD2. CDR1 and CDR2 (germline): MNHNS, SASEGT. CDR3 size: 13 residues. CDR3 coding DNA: TGTGCCAGCAAAAAGGGACTACTCAATGAGGAGTTCTTC. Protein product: CASKKGLLNEEFF.

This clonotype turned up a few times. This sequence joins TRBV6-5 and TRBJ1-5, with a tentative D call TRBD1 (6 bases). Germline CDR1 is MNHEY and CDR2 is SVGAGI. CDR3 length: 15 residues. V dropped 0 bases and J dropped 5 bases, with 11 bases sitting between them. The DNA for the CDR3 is TGTGCCAGCAGTTACTCTAACAGGGAATATCAGCCCCAGCATTTT. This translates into CASSYSNREYQPQHF.

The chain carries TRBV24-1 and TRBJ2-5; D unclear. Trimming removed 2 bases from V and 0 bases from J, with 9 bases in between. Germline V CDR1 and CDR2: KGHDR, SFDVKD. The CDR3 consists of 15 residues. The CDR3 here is CATSDSRGYQETQYF. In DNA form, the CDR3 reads TGTGCCACCAGTGATTCAAGAGGTTACCAAGAGACCCAGTACTTC.

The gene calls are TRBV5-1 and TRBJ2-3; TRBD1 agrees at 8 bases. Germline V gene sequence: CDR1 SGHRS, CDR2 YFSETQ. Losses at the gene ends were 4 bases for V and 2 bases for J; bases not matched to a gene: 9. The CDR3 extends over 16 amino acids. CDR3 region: CASSARTGKDTDTQYF. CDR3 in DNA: TGCGCCAGCAGCGCCAGGACAGGGAAGGACACAGATACGCAGTATTTT.

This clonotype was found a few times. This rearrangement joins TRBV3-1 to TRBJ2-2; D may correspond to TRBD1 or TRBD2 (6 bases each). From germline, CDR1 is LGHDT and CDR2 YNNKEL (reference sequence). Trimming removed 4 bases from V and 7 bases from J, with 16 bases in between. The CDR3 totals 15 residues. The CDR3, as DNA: TGTGCCAGCAGCCCGGGGGCCCAAACGGGCGGGGAGCTGTTTTTT. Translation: CASSPGAQTGGELFF.

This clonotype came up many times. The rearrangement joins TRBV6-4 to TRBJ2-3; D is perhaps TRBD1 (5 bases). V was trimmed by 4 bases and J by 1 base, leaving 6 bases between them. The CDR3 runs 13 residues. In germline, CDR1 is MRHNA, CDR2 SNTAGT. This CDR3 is CASSATGTDTQYF. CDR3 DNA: TGTGCCAGCAGTGCGACAGGCACAGATACGCAGTATTTT.

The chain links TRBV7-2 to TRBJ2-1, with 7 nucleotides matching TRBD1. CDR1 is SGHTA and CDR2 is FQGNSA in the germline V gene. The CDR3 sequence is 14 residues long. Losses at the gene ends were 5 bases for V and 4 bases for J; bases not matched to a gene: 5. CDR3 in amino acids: CASSPGTEYNEQFF. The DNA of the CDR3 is TGTGCCAGCAGCCCCGGGACAGAGTACAATGAGCAGTTCTTC.

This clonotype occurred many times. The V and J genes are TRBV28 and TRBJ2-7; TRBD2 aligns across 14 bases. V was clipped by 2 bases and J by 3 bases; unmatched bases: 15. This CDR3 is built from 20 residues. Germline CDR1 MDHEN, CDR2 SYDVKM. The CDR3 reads CASSLTNTGLAGGRIYEQYF. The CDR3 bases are TGTGCCAGCAGTTTAACAAATACCGGACTAGCGGGAGGAAGAATCTACGAGCAGTACTTC.

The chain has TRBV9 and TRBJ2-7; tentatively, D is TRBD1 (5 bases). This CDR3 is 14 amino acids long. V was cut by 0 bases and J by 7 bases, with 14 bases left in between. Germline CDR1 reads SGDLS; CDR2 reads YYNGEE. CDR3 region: CASSVGSRVEEQYF. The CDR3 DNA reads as TGTGCCAGCAGCGTAGGAAGCAGGGTGGAAGAGCAGTACTTC.

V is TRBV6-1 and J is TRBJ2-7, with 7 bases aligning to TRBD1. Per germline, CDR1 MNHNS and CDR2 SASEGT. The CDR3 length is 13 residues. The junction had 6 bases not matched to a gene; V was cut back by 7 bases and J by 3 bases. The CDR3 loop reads CASTPDRSYEQYF. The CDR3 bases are TGTGCCAGCACCCCGGACAGGAGCTACGAGCAGTACTTC.

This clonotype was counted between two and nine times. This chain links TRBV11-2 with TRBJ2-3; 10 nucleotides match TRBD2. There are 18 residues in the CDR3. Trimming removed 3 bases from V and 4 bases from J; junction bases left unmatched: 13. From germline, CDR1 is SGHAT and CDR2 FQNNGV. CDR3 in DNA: TGTGCCAGCAGCTTCTTGCTAGCGGGAGTTGGACGACCAGATACGCAGTATTTT. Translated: CASSFLLAGVGRPDTQYF.

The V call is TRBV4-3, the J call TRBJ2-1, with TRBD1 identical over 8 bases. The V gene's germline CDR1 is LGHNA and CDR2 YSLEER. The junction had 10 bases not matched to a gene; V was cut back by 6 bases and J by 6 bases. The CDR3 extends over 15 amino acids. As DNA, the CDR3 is TGCGCCAGCAGAGTCCAGGGGGCGGTTTCCAATGAGCAGTTCTTC. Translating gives CASRVQGAVSNEQFF.

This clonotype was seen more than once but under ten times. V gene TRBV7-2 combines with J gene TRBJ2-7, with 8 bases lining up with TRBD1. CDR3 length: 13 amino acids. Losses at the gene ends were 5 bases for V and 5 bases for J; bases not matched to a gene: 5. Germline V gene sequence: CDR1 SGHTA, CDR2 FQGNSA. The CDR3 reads CASSKDRENEQYF. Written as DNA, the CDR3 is TGTGCCAGCAGCAAGGACAGGGAAAACGAGCAGTACTTC.

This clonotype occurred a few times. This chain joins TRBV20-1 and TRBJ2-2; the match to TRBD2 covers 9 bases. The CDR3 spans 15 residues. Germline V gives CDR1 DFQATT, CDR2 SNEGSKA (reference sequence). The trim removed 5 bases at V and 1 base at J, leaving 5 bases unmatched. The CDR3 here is CSAASSGKNTGELFF. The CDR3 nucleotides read TGCAGTGCTGCGTCTAGCGGGAAGAACACCGGGGAGCTGTTTTTT.

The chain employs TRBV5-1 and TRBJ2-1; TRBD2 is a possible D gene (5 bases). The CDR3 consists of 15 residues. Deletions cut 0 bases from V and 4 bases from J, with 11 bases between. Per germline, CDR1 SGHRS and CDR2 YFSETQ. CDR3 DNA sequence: TGCGCCAGCAGCTTGGCCAGGTCGGGATACAATGAGCAGTTCTTC. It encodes CASSLARSGYNEQFF.

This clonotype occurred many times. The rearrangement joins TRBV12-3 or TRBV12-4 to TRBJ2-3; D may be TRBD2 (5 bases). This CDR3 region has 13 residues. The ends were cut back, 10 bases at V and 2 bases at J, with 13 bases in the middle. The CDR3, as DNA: TGTGCCACCGGGCGAGGGCCCACAGATACGCAGTATTTT. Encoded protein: CATGRGPTDTQYF.

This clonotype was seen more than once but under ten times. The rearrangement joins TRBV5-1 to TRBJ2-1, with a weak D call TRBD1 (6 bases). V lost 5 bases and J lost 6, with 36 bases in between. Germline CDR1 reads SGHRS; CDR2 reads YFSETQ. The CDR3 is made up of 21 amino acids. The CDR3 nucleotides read TGCGCCAGCAGGTCGTATAATCCGGGACAAGGTGTACGGCCATCAATCAATGAGCAGTTCTTC. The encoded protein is CASRSYNPGQGVRPSINEQFF.

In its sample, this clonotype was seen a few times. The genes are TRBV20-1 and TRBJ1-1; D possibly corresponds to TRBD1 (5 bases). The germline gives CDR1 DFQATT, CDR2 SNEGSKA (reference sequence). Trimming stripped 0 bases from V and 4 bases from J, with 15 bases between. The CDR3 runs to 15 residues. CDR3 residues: CSARDLRDSITEAFF. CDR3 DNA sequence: TGCAGTGCTAGAGACCTCAGGGACTCTATCACTGAAGCTTTCTTT.

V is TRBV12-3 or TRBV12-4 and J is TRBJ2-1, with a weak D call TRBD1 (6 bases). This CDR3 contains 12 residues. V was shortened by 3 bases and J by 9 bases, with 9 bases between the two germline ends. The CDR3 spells CASSFEGVEQFF. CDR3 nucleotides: TGTGCCAGCAGTTTTGAGGGGGTTGAGCAGTTCTTC.

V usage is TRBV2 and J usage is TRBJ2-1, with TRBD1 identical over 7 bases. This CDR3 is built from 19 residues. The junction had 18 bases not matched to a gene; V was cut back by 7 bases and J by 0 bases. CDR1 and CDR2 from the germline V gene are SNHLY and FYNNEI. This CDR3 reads CASKGTGQYLNPSYNEQFF. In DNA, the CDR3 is TGTGCCAGCAAAGGTACGGGACAGTACCTCAACCCCTCCTACAATGAGCAGTTCTTC.

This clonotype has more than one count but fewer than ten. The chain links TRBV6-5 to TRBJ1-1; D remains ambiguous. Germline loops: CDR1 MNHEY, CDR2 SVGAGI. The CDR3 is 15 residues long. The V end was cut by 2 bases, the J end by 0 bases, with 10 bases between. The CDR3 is CASSYGVNLNTEAFF. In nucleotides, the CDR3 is TGTGCCAGCAGTTACGGGGTAAACCTGAACACTGAAGCTTTCTTT.

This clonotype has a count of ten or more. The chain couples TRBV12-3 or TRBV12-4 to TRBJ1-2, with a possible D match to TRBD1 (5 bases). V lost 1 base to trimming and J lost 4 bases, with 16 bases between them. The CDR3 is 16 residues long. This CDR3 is CASSLVGRAVAYGYTF. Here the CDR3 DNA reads TGTGCCAGCAGTTTAGTTGGCAGGGCCGTAGCCTATGGCTACACCTTC.

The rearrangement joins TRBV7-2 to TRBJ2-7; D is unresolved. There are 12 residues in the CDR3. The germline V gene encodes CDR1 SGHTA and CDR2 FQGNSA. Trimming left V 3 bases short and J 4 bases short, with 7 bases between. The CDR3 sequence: CASSFFVYEQYF. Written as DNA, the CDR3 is TGTGCCAGCAGCTTTTTTGTGTACGAGCAGTACTTC.

The CDR3 nucleotides read TGCAGTGCTAGACTAAGGACCGGTGCCGGGGAGCTGTTTTTT. Translated: CSARLRTGAGELFF. The chain couples TRBV20-1 to TRBJ2-2; D gene unclear. Germline assignment: CDR1 DFQATT and CDR2 SNEGSKA (reference sequence). The V end lost 2 bases, the J end lost 6 bases, and 13 bases lay between the germline ends. The length of the CDR3 is 14 residues.